This T cell receptor (beta chain) was sequenced during a study of PD-L1 blockade in urothelial cancer. Study findings and constraints: Tumor-associated clones in blood expanded more at 3 weeks in durable-benefit patients.

With respect to this clone: What it recognizes is unknown.

Specified time point: peripheral blood 6 weeks after treatment start. There were between 1 and 8 samples from each patient, taken pretreatment and on-treatment. The CDR3 is made up of 16 amino acids. Germline CDR1 and CDR2: MDHEN and SYDVKM. V was clipped by 6 bases and J by 7 bases; unmatched bases: 14. Some clones are missing from TCRdb's copy, which holds only in-frame ones; the method was immunoSEQ multiplex PCR. The table records 35,000 to 45,000 clones, 91% of them present only once. The chain combines TRBV28 with TRBJ2-2, with 7 positions matching TRBD1. The source material was PBMCs, sampled around atezolizumab (anti-PD-L1) treatment. This TCR was recovered from a man aged 65 to 79 with urothelial cancer. This CDR3 reads CASSQMTGSSIGELFF. In DNA, the CDR3 is TGTGCCAGCAGCCAAATGACAGGGTCGAGTATCGGGGAGCTGTTTTTT.